This T cell receptor (beta chain) was captured in a study of blood T cell repertoires in COVID-19 (dated by TCRdb to about 2020). Context from the whole study: The collaborator samples originated in the United States, Italy and Spain and spanned the acute and convalescent phases of COVID-19. The prospective study material was composed of cDNA or gDNA derived from T cells, B-cell-depleted T cells, or PBMCs. The dataset comprised deeply sampled blood TCRbeta repertoires from subjects exposed to, actively infected with, or recovered from COVID-19. The repertoires were made available in a free public database intended to serve as a resource for research on the immune response to SARS-CoV-2. The samples were drawn from the first 160 participants of the ongoing ImmuneRACE study and from 950 to 1,500 subjects provided by 6 global collaborators. Nearly every sample came with metadata listing a de-identified subject ID, COVID-19 status, age in years and sex. Where available, HLA class I and class II types were obtained from metadata supplied by the sample provider rather than from assay-based typing.

Details on this clone: Its antigen remains unidentified. No base quality values were provided; no much bigger clone lies one nucleotide off.

In Seattle, one collaborating source enrolled patients while the infection was active and tracked those patients longitudinally over the course of disease. Whole blood was collected in K2EDTA tubes by collaborating institutions according to the institutions' own protocols. For TCRbeta analysis, collaborators shipped samples in one of three forms: frozen whole blood, isolated PBMCs, or DNA extracted from either of those sample types. The study at large found these results: Clinical and demographic metadata were provided uncurated, with the amount varying by source and participant.

TCRbeta CDR3 regions were amplified from genomic DNA by means of the immunoSEQ Assay, a bias-controlled multiplex PCR. Per the source publication's procedure: The number of nucleated cells in each sample was estimated by amplification of reference gene primers within the assay. To quantify the absolute abundance of each unique TCRbeta CDR3 rearrangement, sequence reads were collapsed and filtered. For each sample, productive Simpson clonality was calculated as the square root of Simpson's diversity index over productive rearrangements. In TCRdb, the immuneACCESS table is reduced to in-frame sequences with V and J assigned. These tables do not hold every clone; where another copy was compared, an unresolved V gene accounts for under half, and the others remain unexplained. That table supplies the V and J calls and clone size; D and trimming were determined from the DNA. The sample contains about 200,000 clones, over 75% of them found a single time. About 2.4% of the sample is held by the ten biggest clonotypes.

Inclusive of the bounding cysteine and phenylalanine, the CDR3 is 15 residues long. Only CDR3 DNA remains: 45 bases, in frame from the first base. For CDR1 and CDR2, the germline V gene lists SGHRS and YFSETQ. V is cut by 2 bases and J by 5 bases, and the space between the germline ends is 15 bases. Sequencing input: peripheral blood. This TCR came from a woman in her 70s with COVID-19, enrolled during active disease. The sequence joins TRBV5-1 to TRBJ2-3; the D gene is perhaps TRBD2, from 6 matching bases. The CDR3 region has the sequence CASSLRGGAGDTQYF. The nucleotide sequence is TGCGCCAGCAGCTTACGAGGTGGAGCGGGAGATACGCAGTATTTT.